The 19 T cell receptor beta chains below were found in one sample sequenced in a study of Ad26.COV2.S vaccination and SARS-CoV-2 variants. Profiling relied on immunoSEQ multiplex PCR, and the TCRdb table lists in-frame clones only, not all of them. The sample yields 440,000 or so clones, approximately 90% seen once. Treatment described: around 19 received Ad26.COV2.S at low or high dose, single or two shots; 5 received placebo; per-sample allocation not given. Day 63 after the first injection of vaccine or placebo was the sampling time. Sequencing was performed on peripheral blood, taken in a trial of Ad26.COV2.S vaccine versus placebo. The source is a person aged 18-60 years who received the Ad26.COV2.S COVID-19 vaccine or a placebo.

The chain has TRBV4-1 and TRBJ2-3; the D gene is possibly TRBD1 (5 bases). Per germline, CDR1 MGHRA and CDR2 YSYEKL. The CDR3 covers 14 residues. Trimming shortened V by 1 base and J by 2 bases, and 7 bases separated the two germline ends. CDR3 in DNA: TGCGCCAGCAGCCAAGTTGGGGCCACAGATACGCAGTATTTT. Protein: CASSQVGATDTQYF.

The chain employs TRBV11-2 and TRBJ1-1; TRBD1 might be the D (6 bases). V was shortened by 5 bases and J by 8 bases, with 15 bases between the two germline ends. The CDR3 totals 13 residues. Germline V gene lookup returns CDR1 SGHAT and CDR2 FQNNGV. The CDR3 sequence: CASSAQQGSEAFF. The CDR3 DNA reads TGTGCCAGCAGCGCTCAACAGGGATCAGAAGCTTTCTTT. Full variable domain (remainder filled in from reference TRBV11-2 and TRBJ1-1): EAGVAQSPRYKIIEKRQSVAFWCNPISGHATLYWYQQILGQGPKLLIQFQNNGVVDDSQLPKDRFSAERLKGVDSTLKIQPAKLEDSAVYLCASSAQQGSEAFFGQGTRLTVV.

This clone occurred a few times. The rearrangement joins TRBV3-1 (or the pseudogene TRBV3-2) to TRBJ1-4; D is unclear. The CDR3 covers 15 residues. The V gene lost 1 base and the J gene lost 7 bases, with 13 bases spanning the gap. Germline CDR1 is LGHDT and CDR2 is YNNKEL (reference sequence). The CDR3 region is CASSQVLMGVEKLFF. The CDR3 nucleotides read TGTGCCAGCAGCCAAGTCCTCATGGGCGTTGAAAAACTGTTTTTT.

A few counts support this clone. V is TRBV20-1 and J is TRBJ1-2; a weak D match, TRBD1 (6 bases). There are 10 residues in the CDR3. From germline, CDR1 is DFQATT and CDR2 SNEGSKA (reference sequence). CDR3 region: CRDNRDGYTF. As DNA, the CDR3 is TGCAGAGACAACAGGGATGGCTACACCTTC.

As for this clone: Other DNA sequences in the same sample also yield this CDR3. The chain carries TRBV28 and TRBJ2-1; 11 bases are shared with TRBD2. V shed 4 bases, J shed 3 bases, and the junction held 2 bases outside the gene matches. The CDR3 consists of 15 residues. Germline CDR1 and CDR2: MDHEN and SYDVKM. In DNA, the CDR3 is TGTGCCAGCAGTTCCGGACTAGCGGGCTACAATGAGCAGTTCTTC. Translated, it gives CASSSGLAGYNEQFF.

The chain couples TRBV4-1 to TRBJ2-1; 7 bases fit TRBD2. Germline-derived CDR1 and CDR2 are MGHRA and YSYEKL. With V trimmed by 6 bases and J by 4 bases, 6 bases remained unmatched. CDR3 length equals 14 residues. CDR3 coding DNA: TGCGCCAGCAGTAGGACTAGGGTATACAATGAGCAGTTCTTC. Protein sequence: CASSRTRVYNEQFF.

The chain recombines TRBV2 with TRBJ1-3; D perhaps matches TRBD1 (6 bases). CDR3 length equals 14 residues. From germline, CDR1 is SNHLY and CDR2 FYNNEI. V was pared by 7 bases and J by 0 bases, with 10 bases between. This CDR3 is CASKKTGSGNTIYF. DNA for the CDR3: TGTGCCAGCAAAAAGACAGGCTCTGGAAACACCATATATTTT.

This chain joins TRBV5-6 and TRBJ1-5; 8 nucleotides line up with TRBD1. J gave up 7 bases and V 1 base, and 10 bases lay outside the gene matches. There are 16 residues in the CDR3. The germline gives CDR1 SGHDT, CDR2 YYEEEE. CDR3 in amino acids: CASSLQRGTGGQPQHF. The DNA for the CDR3 is TGTGCCAGCAGCTTGCAGAGGGGGACAGGTGGGCAGCCCCAGCATTTT. Based on the CDR3 plus reference TRBV5-6 and TRBJ1-5, the full variable domain is DAGVTQSPTHLIKTRGQQVTLRCSPKSGHDTVSWYQQALGQGPQFIFQYYEEEERQRGNFPDRFSGHQFPNYSSELNVNALLLGDSALYLCASSLQRGTGGQPQHFGDGTRLSIL.

The chain links TRBV10-2 to TRBJ2-7; 7 bases map to TRBD1. V lost 6 bases and J lost 6; bases outside the gene matches: 8. Germline V lookup: CDR1 WSHSY, CDR2 SAAADI. This CDR3 has 13 residues. The CDR3 region is CASREDRLTEQYF. The CDR3 DNA is TGCGCCAGCAGAGAGGACAGGTTAACCGAGCAGTACTTC.

The chain recombines TRBV7-9 with TRBJ2-7; no firm D call. The V end was cut by 1 base, the J end by 5 bases, with 12 bases between. The CDR3 runs 14 residues. Germline values: CDR1 SEHNR, CDR2 FQNEAQ (reference sequence). The CDR3 reads CASSLVPTVDEQYF. CDR3 coding DNA: TGTGCCAGCAGCTTAGTTCCCACCGTGGACGAGCAGTACTTC.

V usage is TRBV28 and J usage is TRBJ1-2, with 8 bases lining up with TRBD1. CDR3 length equals 14 residues. Trimming cost V 6 bases and J 4 bases; bases outside gene matches: 7. CDR1 is MDHEN, CDR2 SYDVKM, per germline. CDR3 protein: CASRFGQGVYGYTF. In DNA, the CDR3 is TGTGCCAGCAGATTTGGACAGGGTGTCTATGGCTACACCTTC.

This rearrangement joins TRBV6-5 to TRBJ1-3; maybe TRBD1 (5 bases). Trimming left V 3 bases short and J 9 bases short, with 12 bases between. CDR1 MNHEY and CDR2 SVGAGI come from the germline V gene. CDR3 length equals 13 residues. Written as DNA, the CDR3 is TGTGCCAGCAGTTATGTCGGGGGACGCACCATATATTTT. Translated, it gives CASSYVGGRTIYF.

This clone was seen more than once but under ten times. This chain joins TRBV27 and TRBJ2-7; no clear D. V dropped 2 bases and J dropped 2 bases, with 16 bases sitting between them. Germline CDR1 MNHEY, CDR2 SMNVEV (reference sequence). CDR3 length: 16 residues. This chain's CDR3 is CASSLRVGPTTYEQYF. The DNA of the CDR3 is TGTGCCAGCAGTTTACGGGTAGGCCCAACGACCTACGAGCAGTACTTC.

CDR3 in amino acids: CASRPDNGHQETQYF. CDR3 nucleotide sequence: TGTGCCAGCAGACCGGACAACGGCCACCAAGAGACCCAGTACTTC. The rearrangement uses TRBV7-9 and TRBJ2-5; D might be TRBD1 (5 bases). The CDR3 contains 15 residues. Between the trimmed V and J ends, which lost 6 bases and 0 bases, there was a span of 14 bases. Germline V gives CDR1 SEHNR, CDR2 FQNEAQ (reference sequence).

The rearrangement joins TRBV6-5 to TRBJ2-2; the match to TRBD2 covers 8 bases. Germline-derived CDR1 and CDR2 are MNHEY and SVGAGI. The CDR3 sequence is 14 residues long. Trimming removed 8 bases from V and 6 bases from J; junction bases left unmatched: 8. CDR3 bases: TGTGCCAGCGGGAACGGGAGGGCCTCCGGGGAGCTGTTTTTT. Translation gives CASGNGRASGELFF.

This clone was recorded once. V and J are TRBV11-3 and TRBJ1-1, with D uncertain. Trimming pared 1 base from V and 6 bases from J, leaving 9 bases between. Germline values: CDR1 SGHNT, CDR2 YENEEA. CDR3 length equals 13 residues. CDR3: CASSLGNRAEAFF. The CDR3 DNA follows: TGTGCCAGCAGCTTAGGGAATAGGGCTGAAGCTTTCTTT. Based on the CDR3 plus reference TRBV11-3 and TRBJ1-1, the full variable domain is EAGVVQSPRYKIIEKKQPVAFWCNPISGHNTLYWYLQNLGQGPELLIRYENEEAVDDSQLPKDRFSAERLKGVDSTLKIQPAELGDSAVYLCASSLGNRAEAFFGQGTRLTVV.

The genes are TRBV7-2 and TRBJ2-7; a weak D match, TRBD1 (7 bases). CDR1 is SGHTA and CDR2 is FQGNSA in the germline V gene. The CDR3 is made up of 14 amino acids. V gave up 5 bases and J gave up 2 bases, with 13 bases separating them. CDR3 sequence: CASSETGTPYEQYF. CDR3 bases: TGTGCCAGCAGCGAGACAGGGACTCCCTACGAGCAGTACTTC. The full variable domain, rest sourced from reference TRBV7-2 and TRBJ2-7, is GAGVSQSPSNKVTEKGKDVELRCDPISGHTALYWYRQSLGQGLEFLIYFQGNSAPDKSGLPSDRFSAERTGGSVSTLTIQRTQQEDSAVYLCASSETGTPYEQYFGPGTRLTVT.

The gene calls are TRBV30 and TRBJ1-5; D possibly corresponds to TRBD1 (6 bases). Germline V lookup: CDR1 GTSNPN, CDR2 SVGIG (reference sequence). The V gene lost 1 base and the J gene lost 5 bases, with 15 bases spanning the gap. The CDR3 has 15 amino acids. Written as DNA, the CDR3 is TGTGCCTGGAGTGGTATCGGGGGCGGGGATCAGCCCCAGCATTTT. Translated: CAWSGIGGGDQPQHF.

V and J are TRBV28 and TRBJ1-6; D ambiguous. The V and J ends lost 1 base and 7 bases respectively, with 2 bases between them. The germline CDR1 and CDR2 sequences are MDHEN and SYDVKM. The CDR3 has 12 residues. The CDR3 sequence: CASSLSNSPLHF. The CDR3 region has the DNA TGTGCCAGCAGTTTATCGAATTCACCCCTCCACTTT.